Listed below are T cell receptor beta chains from one sample, sequenced in a study of T cell responses to AZD1222 COVID-19 vaccine. The repertoire was sequenced with immunoSEQ multiplex PCR; TCRdb's copy has only in-frame clones and lacks some. The profile shows roughly 150,000 clones, approximately 94% of them singletons. The specimen comprised peripheral blood, sampled 28 days after the second AZD1222 dose. All receptors come from an adult who received the AZD1222 COVID-19 vaccine. CDR3s include the opening cysteine and the closing phenylalanine or tryptophan. A D gene is named only where the DNA matches it firmly. Clone size, where shown, is once, few, many, or a class for clones that have expanded.

CDR3aa	CDR3nt	d_gene	v_gene	j_gene	abundance
CASSLLGTQGKNIQYF	TGTGCCAGCAGTCTTTTAGGGACGCAAGGCAAAAACATTCAGTACTTC	NA	TRBV14	TRBJ2-4	NA
CASSRDLRSYNEQFF	TGCGCCAGCAGCCGAGACTTGCGGTCCTACAATGAGCAGTTCTTC	NA	TRBV4-3	TRBJ2-1	NA
CASSAPGTPSEQYF	TGTGCCAGCAGCGCCCCCGGGACCCCCTCCGAGCAGTACTTC	NA	TRBV11-3	TRBJ2-7	NA
CASSLYRTPQYF	TGTGCCAGCAGCTTGTACAGGACACCCCAGTACTTC	NA	TRBV5-6	TRBJ2-5	NA
CASSLSGIYEQYF	TGTGCCAGCAGTTTGAGCGGAATCTACGAGCAGTACTTC	NA	TRBV12-3/TRBV12-4	TRBJ2-7	NA
CASSLDLRGGHTEAFF	TGTGCCAGCAGCTTGGACCTCCGAGGGGGGCACACTGAAGCTTTCTTT	NA	TRBV5-4	TRBJ1-1	NA
CASSTPREQFF	TGTGCCAGTAGTACCCCCAGGGAGCAGTTCTTC	NA	TRBV19	TRBJ2-1	NA
CSGTGNTGELFF	TGCAGCGGTACAGGAAACACCGGGGAGCTGTTTTTT	NA	TRBV29-1	TRBJ2-2	NA
CSVEGLAGPYNEQFF	TGCAGCGTTGAAGGGTTAGCGGGGCCCTACAATGAGCAGTTCTTC	TRBD2	TRBV29-1	TRBJ2-1	NA
CASRLLQGPTEAFF	TGTGCCAGTAGACTGCTACAGGGCCCCACTGAAGCTTTCTTT	NA	TRBV19	TRBJ1-1	once
CASSDSGGPTTDTQYF	TGTGCCAGCAGTGACTCGGGGGGGCCCACCACAGATACGCAGTATTTT	NA	TRBV6-4	TRBJ2-3	NA
CASSQVNTEAFF	TGTGCCAGCAGCCAAGTGAACACTGAAGCTTTCTTT	NA	TRBV3-1/TRBV3-2	TRBJ1-1	NA
CASTSSLTNEQYF	TGTGCCAGCACGTCCTCCCTAACTAACGAGCAGTACTTC	NA	TRBV6-5	TRBJ2-7	NA
CAWTAENTYNEQFF	TGTGCCTGGACAGCAGAGAATACCTACAATGAGCAGTTCTTC	NA	TRBV30	TRBJ2-1	NA
CASSVNRGPNTEAFF	TGCGCCAGCAGCGTAAACAGGGGGCCTAACACTGAAGCTTTCTTT	TRBD1	TRBV5-1	TRBJ1-1	NA
CASKRAGEVTEAFF	TGCGCCAGCAAAAGGGCAGGGGAGGTCACTGAAGCTTTCTTT	NA	TRBV4-1	TRBJ1-1	NA
CSAINEKLFF	TGCAGCGCGATAAATGAAAAACTGTTTTTT	NA	TRBV29-1	TRBJ1-4	NA
CACSGTGNEQYF	TGTGCCTGTTCGGGGACAGGGAACGAGCAGTACTTC	TRBD1	TRBV2	TRBJ2-7	NA
CASSPATGPGYGYTF	TGTGCCAGCTCACCGGCGACAGGGCCAGGCTATGGCTACACCTTC	TRBD1	TRBV18	TRBJ1-2	NA
CASSFGTGSGYGYTF	TGTGCCAGCAGCTTCGGGACAGGGTCTGGTTATGGCTACACCTTC	TRBD1	TRBV13	TRBJ1-2	NA
CATSDPGERYQTRDTQYF	TGTGCCACCAGTGACCCGGGCGAGAGATACCAAACACGAGATACGCAGTATTTT	NA	TRBV24-1	TRBJ2-3	NA
CASSQDDRRGWGYTF	TGCGCCAGCAGCCAAGATGATCGAAGGGGCTGGGGCTACACCTTC	NA	TRBV4-1	TRBJ1-2	NA
CASSLGEGYEQYF	TGTGCCAGCAGCTTAGGGGAAGGGTACGAGCAGTACTTC	NA	TRBV11-3	TRBJ2-7	once
CATSDPGLGVSEQFF	TGTGCCACCAGTGACCCCGGACTAGGGGTCAGCGAGCAGTTCTTC	TRBD2	TRBV24-1	TRBJ2-1	NA
CASTDGSAAFF	TGTGCCAGCACCGACGGGAGTGCAGCTTTCTTT	NA	TRBV6-5	TRBJ1-1	NA
CASSLTGNNSPLHF	TGTGCCAGCTCACTTACAGGGAATAATTCACCCCTCCACTTT	NA	TRBV18	TRBJ1-6	once
CASSGTGASGELFF	TGTGCCAGTAGTGGGACAGGGGCTTCCGGGGAGCTGTTTTTT	TRBD1	TRBV19	TRBJ2-2	NA
CASSPLAGPNTGELFF	TGTGCCAGCAGCCCACTAGCGGGACCGAACACCGGGGAGCTGTTTTTT	TRBD2	TRBV11-2	TRBJ2-2	NA
CASSASGGSNTGELFF	TGTGCCAGCTCAGCCTCTGGGGGGTCAAACACCGGGGAGCTGTTTTTT	NA	TRBV18	TRBJ2-2	NA
CAWSTFPRGRRGETQYF	TGTGCCTGGAGTACCTTTCCTCGAGGACGAAGGGGAGAGACCCAGTACTTC	NA	TRBV30	TRBJ2-5	NA
CASRSATDYNEQFF	TGTGCCAGCAGATCCGCGACAGACTACAATGAGCAGTTCTTC	NA	TRBV25-1	TRBJ2-1	NA
CASSLKSAIYNEQFF	TGTGCCAGCAGCTTAAAAAGCGCCATTTACAATGAGCAGTTCTTC	NA	TRBV11-3	TRBJ2-1	NA
CASSQQEVLRDRPYEQYF	TGCGCCAGCAGCCAACAAGAAGTATTACGGGACAGACCCTACGAGCAGTACTTC	TRBD1	TRBV4-1	TRBJ2-7	NA
CASSIGPSAGANVLTF	TGCGCCAGCAGTATCGGACCCTCCGCCGGGGCCAACGTCCTGACTTTC	NA	TRBV5-1	TRBJ2-6	NA
CASSSQPGTVGPNEQFF	TGTGCCAGCAGCTCACAACCAGGGACAGTGGGCCCCAATGAGCAGTTCTTC	TRBD1	TRBV7-2	TRBJ2-1	NA
CASSTQGQGAYEQYF	TGTGCCAGCTCAACGCAGGGACAGGGGGCCTACGAGCAGTACTTC	TRBD1	TRBV18	TRBJ2-7	NA
CASSQLKHGHNEQFF	TGCGCCAGCAGTCAACTGAAACATGGCCACAATGAGCAGTTCTTC	NA	TRBV23-1	TRBJ2-1	NA
CASSLWGPGAGNEKLFF	TGCGCCAGCAGCTTGTGGGGACCAGGGGCTGGTAATGAAAAACTGTTTTTT	NA	TRBV5-1	TRBJ1-4	NA
CASSPGGSGANVLTF	TGCGCCAGCAGTCCAGGGGGCTCTGGGGCCAACGTCCTGACTTTC	TRBD1	TRBV5-1	TRBJ2-6	NA
CASSLEFRGRAGELFF	TGTGCCAGCAGTTTGGAGTTCAGGGGGCGCGCCGGGGAGCTGTTTTTT	TRBD1	TRBV27	TRBJ2-2	NA
CASSVQADTNYGYTF	TGTGCCAGCAGCGTACAGGCGGACACCAACTATGGCTACACCTTC	NA	TRBV9	TRBJ1-2	NA
CSVGSPPYYNEQFF	TGCAGCGTTGGATCGCCCCCATACTACAATGAGCAGTTCTTC	NA	TRBV29-1	TRBJ2-1	NA
CASSGQGAGSYNEQFF	TGTGCCAGCAGTGGGCAGGGGGCAGGCTCCTACAATGAGCAGTTCTTC	TRBD1	TRBV6-6	TRBJ2-1	NA
CASSQGTGLGEKLFF	TGCGCCAGCAGCCAAGGGACAGGGTTAGGTGAAAAACTGTTTTTT	TRBD1	TRBV4-1	TRBJ1-4	NA
CAWSVGSGGRPYEQYF	TGTGCCTGGAGTGTAGGGTCTGGCGGGAGGCCCTACGAGCAGTACTTC	TRBD2	TRBV30	TRBJ2-7	NA
CASSVTPDRNYGYTF	TGTGCCAGCAGCGTGACCCCAGACAGAAACTATGGCTACACCTTC	NA	TRBV5-8	TRBJ1-2	NA